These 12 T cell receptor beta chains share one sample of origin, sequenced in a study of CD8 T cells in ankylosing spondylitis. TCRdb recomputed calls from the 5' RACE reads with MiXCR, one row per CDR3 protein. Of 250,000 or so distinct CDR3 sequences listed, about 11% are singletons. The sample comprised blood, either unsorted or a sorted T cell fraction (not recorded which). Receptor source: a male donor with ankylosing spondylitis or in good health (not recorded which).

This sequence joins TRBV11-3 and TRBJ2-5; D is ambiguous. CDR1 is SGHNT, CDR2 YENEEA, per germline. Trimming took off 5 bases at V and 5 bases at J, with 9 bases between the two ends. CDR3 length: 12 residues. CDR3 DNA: TGTGCCAGCAGCCCCGGGTCGGAGACCCAGTACTTC. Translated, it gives CASSPGSETQYF.

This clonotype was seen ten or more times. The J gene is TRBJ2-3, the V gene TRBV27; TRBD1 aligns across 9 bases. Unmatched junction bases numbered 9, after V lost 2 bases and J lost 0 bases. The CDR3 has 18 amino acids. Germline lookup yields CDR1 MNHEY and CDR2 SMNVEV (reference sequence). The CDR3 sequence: CASSLTGTGRSSTDTQYF. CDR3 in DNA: TGTGCCAGCAGTTTAACCGGGACAGGGCGATCTAGCACAGATACGCAGTATTTT.

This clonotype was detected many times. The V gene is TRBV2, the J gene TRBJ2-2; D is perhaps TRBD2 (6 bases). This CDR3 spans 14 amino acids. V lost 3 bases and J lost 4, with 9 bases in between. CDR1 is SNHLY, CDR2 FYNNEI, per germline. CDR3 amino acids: CASSEGGFTGELFF. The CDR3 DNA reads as TGTGCCAGCAGTGAGGGGGGATTCACCGGGGAGCTGTTTTTT.

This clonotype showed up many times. CDR3 in amino acids: CASSLGDRGEQYF. The CDR3 DNA reads TGCGCCAGCAGCTTGGGGGACAGGGGAGAGCAGTACTTC. The chain combines TRBV5-1 with TRBJ2-7; 10 bases agree with TRBD1. Trimming took 0 bases from V and 7 from J; bases not matched to a gene: 1. Germline loops: CDR1 SGHRS, CDR2 YFSETQ. The CDR3 length is 13 residues.

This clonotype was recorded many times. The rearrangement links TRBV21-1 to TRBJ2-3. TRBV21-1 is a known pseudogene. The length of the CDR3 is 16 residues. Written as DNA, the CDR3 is TGTGCCAGCAGCGATTGTGCAGGGCTAAGGACAGATACGCAGTATTTT. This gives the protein CASSDCAGLRTDTQYF.

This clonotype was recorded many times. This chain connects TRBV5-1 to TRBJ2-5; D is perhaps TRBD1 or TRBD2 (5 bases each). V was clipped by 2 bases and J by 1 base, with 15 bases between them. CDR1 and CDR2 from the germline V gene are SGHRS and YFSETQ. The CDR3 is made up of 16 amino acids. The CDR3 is CASSFLGVGAQETQYF. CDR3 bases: TGCGCCAGCAGCTTTTTAGGTGTCGGGGCCCAAGAGACCCAGTACTTC.

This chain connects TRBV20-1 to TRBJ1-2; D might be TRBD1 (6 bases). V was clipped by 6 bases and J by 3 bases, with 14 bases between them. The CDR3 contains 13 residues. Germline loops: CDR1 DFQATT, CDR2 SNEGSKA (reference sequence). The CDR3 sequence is CSATKQGYYGYTF. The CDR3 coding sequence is TGCAGTGCCACAAAACAGGGATACTATGGCTACACCTTC.

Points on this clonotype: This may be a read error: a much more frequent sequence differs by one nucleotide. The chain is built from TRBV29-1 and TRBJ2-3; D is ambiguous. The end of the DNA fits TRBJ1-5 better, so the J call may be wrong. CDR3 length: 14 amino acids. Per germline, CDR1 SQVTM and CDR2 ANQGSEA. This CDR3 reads CSVDTSGSTDTQHF. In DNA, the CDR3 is TGCAGCGTCGACACTAGCGGGAGCACAGATACGCAGCATTTT.

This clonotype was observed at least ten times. The CDR3 bases are TGTGCCAGTAGCCCCGGGACAGGGCACACAGATACGCAGTATTTT. This codes for CASSPGTGHTDTQYF. This rearrangement joins TRBV19 to TRBJ2-3; 9 positions match TRBD1. This CDR3 has 15 residues. V lost 6 bases to trimming and J lost 2 bases; unmatched junction nucleotides: 6. Germline loops: CDR1 LNHDA, CDR2 SQIVND (reference sequence).

DNA for the CDR3: TGTGCCAGCAGGGGTACCCGGGGGAGAGGGGAGCTGTTTTTT. Its protein product is CASRGTRGRGELFF. The chain links TRBV2 to TRBJ2-2; tentatively, D is TRBD2 (6 bases). Germline assignment: CDR1 SNHLY and CDR2 FYNNEI. The CDR3 is made up of 14 amino acids. V shed 6 bases and J shed 8 bases, with 16 bases lying between them.

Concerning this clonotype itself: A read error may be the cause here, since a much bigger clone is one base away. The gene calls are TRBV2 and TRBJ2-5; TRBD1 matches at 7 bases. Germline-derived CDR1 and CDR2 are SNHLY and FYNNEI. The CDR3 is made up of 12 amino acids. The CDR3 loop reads CVSKGDSQTQYF. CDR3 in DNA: TGTGTCAGCAAGGGGGACAGCCAGACCCAGTACTTC.

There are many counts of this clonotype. Written as DNA, the CDR3 is TGTGCCATCAGGGGACAGGGGAACAATGAGCAGTTCTTC. Translating it yields CAIRGQGNNEQFF. This sequence joins TRBV10-3 and TRBJ2-1; TRBD1 agrees at 10 bases. CDR3 length: 13 amino acids. After removal of 6 bases from V and 5 bases from J, the junction contained 1 base not matched to a gene. Germline V lookup: CDR1 ENHRY, CDR2 SYGVKD.